Listed below are T cell receptor beta chains from one sample, sequenced in a study of T cells in Graves' hyperthyroidism and ophthalmopathy. MiXCR, run by TCRdb on the multiplex PCR reads, gives a single entry per CDR3 protein. The sample has approximately 510,000 distinct CDR3 sequences; around 20% are singletons. The sequencing sample was made of blood. The origin of the receptors is a young man with Graves' hyperthyroidism. Both conserved end residues are part of each CDR3. A D gene is named only where the DNA matches it firmly. Size is stated for part of the rows, as once, few or many counts, or as a class when the clone is expanded.

.	TRBV7-3	.	TRBJ2-7	CASSSQTYEQYF	TGTGCCAGCAGCTCTCAAACCTACGAGCAGTACTTC
many	TRBV30	.	TRBJ1-5	CAARDSNQPQHF	TGTGCCGCACGGGATAGCAATCAGCCCCAGCATTTT
many	TRBV7-9	TRBD1	TRBJ1-5	CASRQGANQPQHF	TGTGCCAGCAGACAGGGGGCCAATCAGCCCCAGCATTTT
few	TRBV11-2	TRBD1	TRBJ2-5	CASSLGDRGQGETQYF	TGTGCCAGCAGCTTAGGGGACAGGGGGCAGGGAGAGACCCAGTACTTC
many	TRBV12-3/TRBV12-4	.	TRBJ2-7	CASGLLVYEQYF	TGTGCCAGCGGCCTTCTCGTCTACGAGCAGTACTTC
many	TRBV2	.	TRBJ1-1	CASSEMGMNTEAFF	TGTGCCAGCAGTGAAATGGGGATGAACACTGAAGCTTTCTTT
.	TRBV12-3/TRBV12-4	TRBD1	TRBJ1-5	CASSTGGSSNQPQHF	TGTGCCAGCAGTACAGGGGGCAGTAGCAATCAGCCCCAGCATTTT
many	TRBV4-1	TRBD1	TRBJ2-2	CASSQGRGGKTGELFF	TGCGCCAGCAGCCAAGGCCGAGGGGGCAAGACCGGGGAGCTGTTTTTT
.	TRBV10-3	.	TRBJ2-3	CASQRLPGADTQYF	TGTGCCTCTCAGCGACTCCCCGGGGCAGATACGCAGTATTTT
many	TRBV6-2/TRBV6-3	.	TRBJ2-7	CASSPDGWAYEQYF	TGTGCCAGCAGCCCCGACGGCTGGGCCTACGAGCAGTACTTC